One sample yielded the 12 T cell receptor beta chains listed below, sequenced in a study of cytomegalovirus exposure and HLA in healthy donors. PCR was performed using 60 Vbeta and 13 Jbeta primers. Data came from immunoSEQ multiplex PCR; TCRdb stores just in-frame clones and leaves some out. The profile shows fewer than 200,000 clones, roughly 87% of them singletons. The sample taken for sequencing was PBMCs. The receptors were sampled from a girl under three years old in good health and CMV-seronegative.

The gene calls are TRBV5-1 and TRBJ1-3; D gene unclear. Trimming left V 1 base short and J 0 bases short, with 5 bases between. Germline CDR1 SGHRS, CDR2 YFSETQ. The CDR3 loop spans 14 amino acids. The CDR3 bases are TGCGCCAGCAGCTTGACAGTCTCTGGAAACACCATATATTTT. It encodes CASSLTVSGNTIYF.

The chain employs TRBV5-4 and TRBJ2-7; D is uncertain. The CDR3 extends over 15 amino acids. With 3 bases removed from V and 4 bases from J, the gap between germline ends came to 17 bases. Germline V gives CDR1 SGHNT, CDR2 YYREEE (reference sequence). The CDR3 sequence: CASSSGGQLNYEQYF. The CDR3 DNA reads as TGTGCCAGCAGCTCCGGTGGGCAGTTAAATTACGAGCAGTACTTC.

The chain has TRBV19 and TRBJ1-1, with TRBD1 as a possible D gene (6 bases). Between the trimmed V and J ends, which lost 6 bases and 5 bases, there was a span of 10 bases. The CDR3 runs to 12 residues. Germline CDR1 is LNHDA and CDR2 is SQIVND (reference sequence). The CDR3 loop reads CASSTGFTEAFF. DNA of the CDR3: TGTGCCAGTAGCACAGGGTTTACTGAAGCTTTCTTT.

This clone was recorded a few times. The chain recombines TRBV9 with TRBJ2-1; 9 bases are shared with TRBD2. CDR1 and CDR2 from the germline V gene are SGDLS and YYNGEE. The CDR3 spans 16 residues. Germline trimming cut 0 bases from V and 9 bases from J; bases unmatched to any gene: 10. The CDR3 bases are TGTGCCAGCAGCGTAGTCCCTAGCGGGAACATAGGTGAGCAGTTCTTC. Its protein is CASSVVPSGNIGEQFF.

V and J are TRBV7-9 and TRBJ1-2; maybe TRBD1 (5 bases). CDR3 length equals 17 residues. CDR1 and CDR2 (germline): SEHNR, FQNEAQ (reference sequence). V shed 5 bases and J shed 2 bases, with 21 bases lying between them. The CDR3 DNA follows: TGTGCCAGCAGCGCCCGGCGGGGTAGGGGAATAAACTATGGCTACACCTTC. It codes for CASSARRGRGINYGYTF.

The chain recombines TRBV2 with TRBJ2-1; TRBD2 agrees at 11 bases. The CDR3 covers 14 residues. V lost 6 bases to trimming and J lost 9 bases; unmatched junction nucleotides: 7. CDR1 is SNHLY, CDR2 FYNNEI, per germline. CDR3 sequence: CASRGTSGGVEQFF. The CDR3 bases are TGTGCCAGCAGAGGGACTAGCGGAGGGGTTGAGCAGTTCTTC. The full variable domain, its missing parts supplied by reference TRBV2 and TRBJ2-1, is EPEVTQTPSHQVTQMGQEVILRCVPISNHLYFYWYRQILGQKVEFLVSFYNNEISEKSEIFDDQFSVERPDGSNFTLKIRSTKLEDSAMYFCASRGTSGGVEQFFGPGTRLTVL.

V is TRBV6-5 and J is TRBJ2-7; D is unclear. Germline V CDR1 and CDR2: MNHEY, SVGAGI. The CDR3 covers 13 residues. The germline V and J ends were trimmed by 8 bases and 4 bases, with 15 bases remaining between them. CDR3 coding DNA: TGTGCCAGCGCGCGGAGTTCGGAATACGAGCAGTACTTC. Amino acid sequence: CASARSSEYEQYF.

The rearrangement joins TRBV5-1 to TRBJ2-5, with D perhaps TRBD2 (6 bases). Trimming pared 5 bases from V and 5 bases from J, leaving 19 bases between. The CDR3 spans 15 residues. CDR1 and CDR2 from the germline V gene are SGHRS and YFSETQ. The CDR3 protein is CASRGLSEVRETQYF. CDR3 nucleotide sequence: TGCGCCAGCAGGGGACTTTCCGAAGTAAGGGAGACCCAGTACTTC.

The chain links TRBV5-1 to TRBJ1-3; 7 nucleotides align to TRBD1. Germline V CDR1 and CDR2: SGHRS, YFSETQ. Trimming cost V 4 bases and J 8 bases; bases outside gene matches: 9. The CDR3 covers 14 residues. CDR3 bases: TGCGCCAGCAGCCTCGGACAGGTCGTAGACACCATATATTTT. This sequence encodes CASSLGQVVDTIYF.

This chain uses TRBV2 with TRBJ2-7; D perhaps matches TRBD1 (6 bases). The germline V gene has CDR1 SNHLY and CDR2 FYNNEI. V lost 2 bases, J lost 0 bases, and 11 bases lay in between. This CDR3 spans 15 amino acids. Written as DNA, the CDR3 is TGTGCCAGCAGTGAACCGACAGGAGTCTCCTACGAGCAGTACTTC. It is translated as CASSEPTGVSYEQYF.

The V and J genes are TRBV4-3 and TRBJ2-1, with D hard to call. V lost 0 bases to trimming and J lost 2 bases, with 8 bases between them. Per the germline V gene, CDR1 is LGHNA and CDR2 is YSLEER. The CDR3 runs to 15 residues. The CDR3 sequence is CASSQDKSTYNEQFF. The CDR3 DNA is TGCGCCAGCAGCCAAGATAAGAGCACCTACAATGAGCAGTTCTTC.

J is TRBJ1-1 and V is TRBV9; a weak D match, TRBD1 (6 bases). Looked up from germline, CDR1 is SGDLS and CDR2 is YYNGEE. The CDR3 covers 16 residues. V was pared by 2 bases and J by 0 bases, with 14 bases between. CDR3: CASSVWGGALNTEAFF. CDR3 sequence (DNA): TGTGCCAGCAGCGTTTGGGGGGGGGCCCTGAACACTGAAGCTTTCTTT.